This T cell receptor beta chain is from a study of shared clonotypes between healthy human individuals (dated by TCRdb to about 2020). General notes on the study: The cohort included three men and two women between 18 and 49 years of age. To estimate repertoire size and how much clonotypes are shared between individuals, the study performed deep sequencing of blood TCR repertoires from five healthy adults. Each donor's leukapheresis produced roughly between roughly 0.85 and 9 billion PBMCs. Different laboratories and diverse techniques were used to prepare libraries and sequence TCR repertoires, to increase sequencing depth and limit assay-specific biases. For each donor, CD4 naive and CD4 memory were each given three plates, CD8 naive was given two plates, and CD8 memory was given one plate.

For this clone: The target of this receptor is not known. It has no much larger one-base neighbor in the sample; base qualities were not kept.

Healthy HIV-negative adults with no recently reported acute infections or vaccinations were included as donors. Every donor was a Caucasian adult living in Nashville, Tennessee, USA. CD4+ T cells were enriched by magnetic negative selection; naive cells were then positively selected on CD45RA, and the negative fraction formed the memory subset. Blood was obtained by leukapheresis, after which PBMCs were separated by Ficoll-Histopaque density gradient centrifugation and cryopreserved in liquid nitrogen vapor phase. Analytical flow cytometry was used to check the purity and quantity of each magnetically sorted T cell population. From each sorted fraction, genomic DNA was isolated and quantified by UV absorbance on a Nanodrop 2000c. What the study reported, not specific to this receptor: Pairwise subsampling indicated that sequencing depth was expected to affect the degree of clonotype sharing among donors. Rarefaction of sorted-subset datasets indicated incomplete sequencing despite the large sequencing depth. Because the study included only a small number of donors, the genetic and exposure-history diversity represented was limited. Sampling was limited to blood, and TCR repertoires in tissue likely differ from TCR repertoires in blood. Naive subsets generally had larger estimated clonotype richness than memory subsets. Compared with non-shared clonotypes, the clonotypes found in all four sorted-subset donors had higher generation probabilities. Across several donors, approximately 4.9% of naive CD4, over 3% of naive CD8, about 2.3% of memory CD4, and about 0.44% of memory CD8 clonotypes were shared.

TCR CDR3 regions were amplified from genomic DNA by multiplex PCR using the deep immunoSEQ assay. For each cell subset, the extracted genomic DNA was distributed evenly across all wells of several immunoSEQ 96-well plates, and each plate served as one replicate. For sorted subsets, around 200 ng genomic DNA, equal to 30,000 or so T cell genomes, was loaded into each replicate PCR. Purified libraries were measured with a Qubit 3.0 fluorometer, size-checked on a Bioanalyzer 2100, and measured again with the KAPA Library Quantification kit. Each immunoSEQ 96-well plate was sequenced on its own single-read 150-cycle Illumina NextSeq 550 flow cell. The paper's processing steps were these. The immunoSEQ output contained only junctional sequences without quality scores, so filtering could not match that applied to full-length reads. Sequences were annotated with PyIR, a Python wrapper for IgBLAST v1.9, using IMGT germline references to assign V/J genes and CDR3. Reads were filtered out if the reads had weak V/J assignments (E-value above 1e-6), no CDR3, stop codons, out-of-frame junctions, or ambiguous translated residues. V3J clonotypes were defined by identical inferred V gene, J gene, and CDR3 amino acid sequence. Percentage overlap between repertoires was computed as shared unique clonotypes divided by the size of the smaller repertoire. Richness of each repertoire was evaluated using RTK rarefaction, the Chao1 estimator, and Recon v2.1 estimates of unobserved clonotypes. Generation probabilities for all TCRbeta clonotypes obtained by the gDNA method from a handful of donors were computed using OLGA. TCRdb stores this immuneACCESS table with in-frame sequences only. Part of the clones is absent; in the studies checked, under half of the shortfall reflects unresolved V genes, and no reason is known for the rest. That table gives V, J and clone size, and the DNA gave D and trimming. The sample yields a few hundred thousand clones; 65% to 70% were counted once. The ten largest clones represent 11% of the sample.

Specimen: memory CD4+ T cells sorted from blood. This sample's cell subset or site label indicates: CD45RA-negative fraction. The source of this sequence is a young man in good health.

The base sequence is TGTGCCAGCTCACCAACACCTAACACCGGGGAGCTGTTTTTT. Its translation reads: CASSPTPNTGELFF. Here the chain combines TRBV18 and TRBJ2-2, with no D gene named confidently. CDR1 and CDR2 are drawn from the germline V gene: KGHSH, LQKENI. V gives up 2 bases and J gives up 2 bases, and the segment between their germline ends measures 6 bases. Inclusive of the bounding cysteine and phenylalanine, the CDR3 is 14 residues long. Solely the CDR3 DNA is kept, with 42 bases framed from the first base.